The 26 T cell receptor beta chains listed next were all sequenced from one sample in a study of cytotoxic CD8 clonotypes in ibrutinib-treated CLL. Here immunoSEQ multiplex PCR was the method, and the copy in TCRdb shows in-frame clones only, minus some. The sample yields about 40,000 clones, less than 85% seen once. The starting material was PBMCs, obtained at disease progression, from a patient treated with ibrutinib. These receptor sequences come from a human donor with chronic lymphocytic leukemia.

The chain uses TRBV2 and TRBJ2-2; 11 bases map to TRBD2. The V segment lost 7 bases and the J segment 7 bases; nucleotides outside the gene matches: 8. Germline-derived CDR1 and CDR2 are SNHLY and FYNNEI. CDR3 length: 15 amino acids. CDR3 nucleotide sequence: TGTGCCAGCACCGCACTAGCGGGAGTTAACGGGGAGCTGTTTTTT. Translating gives CASTALAGVNGELFF.

The chain employs TRBV15 and TRBJ2-5, with 14 bases fitting TRBD2. The CDR3 consists of 17 residues. J gave up 5 bases and V 0 bases, and 5 bases lay outside the gene matches. CDR1 is LNHNV and CDR2 is YYDKDF in the germline V gene (reference sequence). CDR3 amino acids: CATSRDLTSGRGETQYF. In nucleotides, the CDR3 is TGTGCCACCAGCAGAGATCTGACTAGCGGGAGGGGTGAGACCCAGTACTTC.

The V gene is TRBV5-1, the J gene TRBJ1-4, with D tentatively TRBD1 (6 bases). Between the trimmed V and J ends, which lost 6 bases and 8 bases, there was a span of 17 bases. Germline V gene lookup returns CDR1 SGHRS and CDR2 YFSETQ. The length of the CDR3 is 14 residues. CDR3 residues: CASNKGDSEEKLFF. The CDR3 bases are TGCGCCAGCAATAAGGGGGACTCGGAGGAAAAACTGTTTTTT.

The V call is TRBV18, the J call TRBJ2-3; the D gene is possibly TRBD1 (5 bases). This CDR3 is 15 amino acids long. Germline V lookup: CDR1 KGHSH, CDR2 LQKENI. Trimming shortened V by 1 base and J by 0 bases, and 8 bases separated the two germline ends. This CDR3 reads CASSPLTDSTDTQYF. The CDR3 nucleotides are TGTGCCAGCTCACCACTGACAGACAGCACAGATACGCAGTATTTT.

The chain recombines TRBV7-3 with TRBJ1-3; no definite D call. V lost 2 bases and J 2 bases, leaving 7 bases between the germline ends. Per the germline V gene, CDR1 is SGHTA and CDR2 is FQGTGA. The CDR3 covers 14 residues. This CDR3 is CASSLDSTGNTIYF. The CDR3 DNA reads as TGTGCCAGCAGCTTAGATTCTACTGGAAACACCATATATTTT.

This clone was seen only once. V is TRBV7-9 and J is TRBJ2-4; 7 nucleotides match TRBD1. CDR1 and CDR2 from the germline V gene are SEHNR and FQNEAQ (reference sequence). CDR3 length: 14 amino acids. V trimming: 5 bases; J trimming: 3 bases; junction bases outside the gene matches: 4. The CDR3 bases are TGTGCCAGCAGCAAATGGGACAGCAAAAACATTCAGTACTTC. The encoded protein is CASSKWDSKNIQYF. Together with reference TRBV7-9 and TRBJ2-4, the CDR3 gives the full variable domain: DTGVSQNPRHKITKRGQNVTFRCDPISEHNRLYWYRQTLGQGPEFLTYFQNEAQLEKSRLLSDRFSAERPKGSFSTLEIQRTEQGDSAMYLCASSKWDSKNIQYFGAGTRLSVL.

V is TRBV27 and J is TRBJ1-2; D not resolved. The CDR3 is made up of 12 amino acids. V lost 5 bases, J lost 8 bases, and 12 bases lay in between. The germline V gene encodes CDR1 MNHEY and CDR2 SMNVEV (reference sequence). The chain's CDR3 is CASSDVVGGYTF. The CDR3 coding sequence is TGTGCCAGCAGTGACGTGGTGGGGGGCTACACCTTC.

The chain combines TRBV21-1 with TRBJ1-3. TRBV21-1 is deemed a pseudogene. The CDR3 length is 16 residues. CDR3 amino acids: CASSKVTEILGNTIYF. CDR3 bases: TGTGCCAGCAGCAAAGTGACGGAGATTCTAGGAAACACCATATATTTT.

The V call is TRBV10-3, the J call TRBJ2-1; D might be TRBD1 (5 bases). The CDR3 sequence is 12 residues long. Per the germline V gene, CDR1 is ENHRY and CDR2 is SYGVKD. V was trimmed by 6 bases and J by 7 bases, leaving 10 bases between them. CDR3 loop: CAIRETDNEQFF. The CDR3 nucleotides are TGTGCCATCAGGGAGACAGATAATGAGCAGTTCTTC.

This clone was picked up one time. The V call is TRBV6-1, the J call TRBJ2-7; 9 nucleotides align to TRBD1. The CDR3 contains 15 residues. After removal of 6 bases from V and 5 bases from J, the junction contained 11 bases not matched to a gene. CDR1 and CDR2 (germline): MNHNS, SASEGT. The CDR3 coding sequence is TGTGCCAGCAGAGAACCAAGGGACAGGGCCCACGAGCAGTACTTC. Its protein product is CASREPRDRAHEQYF.

The chain links TRBV18 to TRBJ1-1; TRBD1 matches at 8 bases. Germline V CDR1 and CDR2: KGHSH, LQKENI. Germline trimming cut 8 bases from V and 1 base from J; bases unmatched to any gene: 9. The CDR3 has 15 amino acids. The CDR3 region has the DNA TGTGCCAGCACTCAGGGGGCTGAGGGGAACACTGAAGCTTTCTTT. Translating gives CASTQGAEGNTEAFF. Full variable domain (outside the CDR3, taken from reference TRBV18 and TRBJ1-1): NAGVMQNPRHLVRRRGQEARLRCSPMKGHSHVYWYRQLPEEGLKFMVYLQKENIIDESGMPKERFSAEFPKEGPSILRIQQVVRGDSAAYFCASTQGAEGNTEAFFGQGTRLTVV.

This clone was found once. This sequence joins TRBV6-1 and TRBJ2-1, with a possible D match to TRBD2 (6 bases). Germline CDR1 and CDR2: MNHNS and SASEGT. Trimming took 6 bases from V and 4 from J, leaving 13 bases between them. This CDR3 region has 14 residues. The CDR3 here is CASREGRGYNEQFF. In DNA, the CDR3 is TGTGCCAGCAGGGAGGGGCGGGGTTACAATGAGCAGTTCTTC.

The chain has TRBV19 and TRBJ1-2; D unclear. V shed 4 bases and J shed 4 bases, with 16 bases lying between them. This CDR3 has 15 residues. Looked up from germline, CDR1 is LNHDA and CDR2 is SQIVND (reference sequence). Written as DNA, the CDR3 is TGTGCCAGTAGTAATGGACCCTCGAAGACCTATGGCTACACCTTC. It yields the protein CASSNGPSKTYGYTF.

By share, this clone counts as medium-sized. The chain links TRBV5-1 to TRBJ1-5; 10 nucleotides line up with TRBD1. CDR3 size: 15 residues. Trimming took 4 bases from V and 5 from J; bases not matched to a gene: 6. Per the germline V gene, CDR1 is SGHRS and CDR2 is YFSETQ. The chain's CDR3 is CASSPEGQGYQPQHF. The CDR3, as DNA: TGCGCCAGCAGCCCCGAGGGACAGGGGTATCAGCCCCAGCATTTT.

This clone was seen only a few times. This chain connects TRBV5-1 to TRBJ2-1; D gene unclear. V lost 1 base and J lost 9, with 8 bases in between. The CDR3 covers 12 residues. Germline lookup yields CDR1 SGHRS and CDR2 YFSETQ. This CDR3 reads CASSLSGTEQFF. The CDR3 coding sequence is TGCGCCAGCAGCTTGTCGGGCACTGAGCAGTTCTTC.

CDR3 residues: CAWKYRGNTIYF. The CDR3 region has the DNA TGTGCCTGGAAGTATCGGGGAAACACCATATATTTT. This sequence joins TRBV30 and TRBJ1-3; D remains unclear. Trimming left V 4 bases short and J 4 bases short, with 8 bases between. From germline, CDR1 is GTSNPN and CDR2 SVGIG (reference sequence). CDR3 length: 12 amino acids.

The chain uses TRBV6-5 and TRBJ2-7; D gene uncertain. Germline V gives CDR1 MNHEY, CDR2 SVGAGI. This CDR3 comprises 13 residues. V gave up 2 bases and J gave up 0 bases, with 5 bases separating them. This CDR3 is CASSYRVSYEQYF. The CDR3 bases are TGTGCCAGCAGTTACCGGGTCTCCTACGAGCAGTACTTC.

This clone counts as medium-sized. The chain recombines TRBV27 with TRBJ2-7; no definite D call. V was cut by 6 bases and J by 5 bases, with 8 bases left in between. Germline-derived CDR1 and CDR2 are MNHEY and SMNVEV (reference sequence). The length of the CDR3 is 11 residues. This CDR3 reads CASRATNEQYF. The CDR3 DNA reads as TGTGCCAGCAGGGCGACCAACGAGCAGTACTTC.

This rearrangement joins TRBV2 to TRBJ1-2, with 9 nucleotides matching TRBD1. The length of the CDR3 is 13 residues. V lost 6 bases and J lost 8; bases outside the gene matches: 7. Germline assignment: CDR1 SNHLY and CDR2 FYNNEI. CDR3 sequence: CASSPGTGRGYTF. The CDR3 DNA is TGTGCCAGCAGCCCCGGGACAGGGAGAGGCTACACCTTC.

The chain has TRBV2 and TRBJ2-3, with a weak D call TRBD2 (5 bases). The germline V gene encodes CDR1 SNHLY and CDR2 FYNNEI. CDR3 length equals 14 residues. Trimming left V 6 bases short and J 3 bases short, with 13 bases between. CDR3 DNA sequence: TGTGCCAGCAGGGCCAACCCGGGGACAGATACGCAGTATTTT. It is translated as CASRANPGTDTQYF.

V usage is TRBV7-9 and J usage is TRBJ2-2; D ambiguous. The length of the CDR3 is 16 residues. The V and J ends lost 5 bases and 1 base respectively, with 14 bases between them. CDR1 and CDR2 (germline): SEHNR, FQNEAQ (reference sequence). The CDR3 DNA follows: TGTGCCAGCAGCACCCCCAGTGGGCGGAACACCGGGGAGCTGTTTTTT. Its protein product is CASSTPSGRNTGELFF.

This clone was detected only once. The CDR3 loop reads CASWVSYNEQFF. The CDR3 DNA reads TGTGCCAGCTGGGTCTCCTACAATGAGCAGTTCTTC. This chain connects TRBV6-1 to TRBJ2-1; no definite D call. Germline CDR1 and CDR2: MNHNS and SASEGT. CDR3 size: 12 residues. Trimming stripped 8 bases from V and 0 bases from J, with 5 bases between.

The chain couples TRBV5-1 to TRBJ2-7; 10 bases fit TRBD2. J was trimmed by 4 bases and V by 3 bases; bases with no gene match: 7. CDR3 length: 15 amino acids. Germline V gene data show CDR1 as SGHRS and CDR2 as YFSETQ. CDR3 sequence: CASSSSSGSGYEQYF. CDR3 sequence (DNA): TGCGCCAGCAGCTCGTCTAGCGGGAGTGGGTACGAGCAGTACTTC.

The chain joins TRBV5-6 to TRBJ2-7, with TRBD2 matching 11 bases. V lost 2 bases, J lost 6 bases, and 10 bases stayed unmatched. The CDR3 has 16 amino acids. Germline lookup yields CDR1 SGHDT and CDR2 YYEEEE. The CDR3 DNA follows: TGTGCCAGCAGCTTTTTTACGGGACTAGCGGTTTTCGAGCAGTACTTC. Amino acids: CASSFFTGLAVFEQYF. Filled out from reference TRBV5-6 and TRBJ2-7, the complete variable domain reads DAGVTQSPTHLIKTRGQQVTLRCSPKSGHDTVSWYQQALGQGPQFIFQYYEEEERQRGNFPDRFSGHQFPNYSSELNVNALLLGDSALYLCASSFFTGLAVFEQYFGPGTRLTVT.

The table lists this clone with a few counts. V is TRBV6-5 and J is TRBJ2-2, with D perhaps matching TRBD1 (5 bases). V was shortened by 3 bases and J by 6 bases, with 8 bases between the two germline ends. Germline V gene data show CDR1 as MNHEY and CDR2 as SVGAGI. The CDR3 totals 13 residues. CDR3: CASSYWGAGELFF. The DNA of the CDR3 is TGTGCCAGCAGTTATTGGGGCGCCGGGGAGCTGTTTTTT.

The gene calls are TRBV7-2 and TRBJ1-2; TRBD1 aligns across 8 bases. With V trimmed by 2 bases and J by 2 bases, 1 base remained unmatched. This CDR3 spans 14 amino acids. The germline CDR1 and CDR2 sequences are SGHTA and FQGNSA. In DNA, the CDR3 is TGTGCCAGCAGCTTAAACAGGGGGAACTATGGCTACACCTTC. It translates to CASSLNRGNYGYTF.